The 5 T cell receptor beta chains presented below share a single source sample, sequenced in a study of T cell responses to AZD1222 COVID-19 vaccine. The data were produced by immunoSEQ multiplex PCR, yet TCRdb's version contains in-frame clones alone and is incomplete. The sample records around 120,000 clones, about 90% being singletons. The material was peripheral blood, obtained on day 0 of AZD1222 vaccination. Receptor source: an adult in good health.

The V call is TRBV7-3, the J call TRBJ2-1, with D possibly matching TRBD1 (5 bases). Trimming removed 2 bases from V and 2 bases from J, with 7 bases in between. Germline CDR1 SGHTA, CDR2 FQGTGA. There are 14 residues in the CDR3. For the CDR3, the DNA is TGTGCCAGCAGCTTACAGGGCCCCTACAATGAGCAGTTCTTC. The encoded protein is CASSLQGPYNEQFF. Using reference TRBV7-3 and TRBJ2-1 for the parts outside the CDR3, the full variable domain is GAGVSQTPSNKVTEKGKYVELRCDPISGHTALYWYRQSLGQGPEFLIYFQGTGAADDSGLPNDRFFAVRPEGSVSTLKIQRTERGDSAVYLCASSLQGPYNEQFFGPGTRLTVL.

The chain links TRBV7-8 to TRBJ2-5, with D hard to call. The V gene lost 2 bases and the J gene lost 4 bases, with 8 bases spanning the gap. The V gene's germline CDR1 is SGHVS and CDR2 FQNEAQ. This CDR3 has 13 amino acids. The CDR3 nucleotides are TGTGCCAGCAGCTTATCGATGAGAGAGACCCAGTACTTC. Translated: CASSLSMRETQYF. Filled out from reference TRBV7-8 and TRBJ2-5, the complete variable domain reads GAGVSQSPRYKVAKRGQDVALRCDPISGHVSLFWYQQALGQGPEFLTYFQNEAQLDKSGLPSDRFFAERPEGSVSTLKIQRTQQEDSAVYLCASSLSMRETQYFGPGTRLLVL.

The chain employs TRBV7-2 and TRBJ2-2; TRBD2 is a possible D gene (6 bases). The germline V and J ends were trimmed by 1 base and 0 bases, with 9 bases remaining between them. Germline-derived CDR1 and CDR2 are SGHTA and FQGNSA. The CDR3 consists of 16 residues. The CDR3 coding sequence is TGTGCCAGCAGCTTAGTCGGGGGAGCGAACACCGGGGAGCTGTTTTTT. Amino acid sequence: CASSLVGGANTGELFF. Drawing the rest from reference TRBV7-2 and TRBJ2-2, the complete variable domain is GAGVSQSPSNKVTEKGKDVELRCDPISGHTALYWYRQSLGQGLEFLIYFQGNSAPDKSGLPSDRFSAERTGGSVSTLTIQRTQQEDSAVYLCASSLVGGANTGELFFGEGSRLTVL.

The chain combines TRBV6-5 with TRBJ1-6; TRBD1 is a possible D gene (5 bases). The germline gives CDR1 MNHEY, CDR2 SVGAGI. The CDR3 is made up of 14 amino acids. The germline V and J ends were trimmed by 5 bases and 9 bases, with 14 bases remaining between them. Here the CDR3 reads CASSPGTVGSPLHF. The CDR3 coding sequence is TGTGCCAGCAGTCCCGGGACCGTTGGTTCACCCCTCCACTTT.

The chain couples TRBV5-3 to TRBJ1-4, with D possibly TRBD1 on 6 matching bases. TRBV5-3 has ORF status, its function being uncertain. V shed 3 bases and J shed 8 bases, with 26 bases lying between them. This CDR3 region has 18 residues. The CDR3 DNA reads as TGTGCCAGAAGCTGGCGCCGGGACAAAAAGGCTGGTAAAGAAAAACTGTTTTTT. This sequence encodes CARSWRRDKKAGKEKLFF.